These 5 T cell receptor beta chains were all obtained from the same sample, sequenced in a study of T cell changes during pregnancy in multiple sclerosis. Clones were read by immunoSEQ multiplex PCR, and TCRdb kept only the in-frame ones, dropping some. This sample has roughly 75,000 clones; more than 85% occur once, and the top ten carry around 2.6%. The material was peripheral blood, obtained after pregnancy. All receptors come from a female donor in good health, enrolled as a control in a pregnancy study.

The DNA of the CDR3 is TGTGCCAGCAGCACGACAGGGTGGAACGAGCAGTACTTC. As protein: CASSTTGWNEQYF. V and J are TRBV27 and TRBJ2-7; TRBD1 matches at 7 bases. In germline, CDR1 is MNHEY, CDR2 SMNVEV (reference sequence). The length of the CDR3 is 13 residues. V lost 6 bases to trimming and J lost 5 bases; unmatched junction nucleotides: 7.

This chain uses TRBV11-1 with TRBJ2-3; D is possibly TRBD1 (6 bases). Germline V gene sequence: CDR1 SGHAT, CDR2 FQDESV (reference sequence). The germline V and J ends were trimmed by 1 base and 5 bases, with 7 bases remaining between them. The CDR3 spans 13 residues. CDR3 in amino acids: CASSLGTEDTQYF. In nucleotides, the CDR3 is TGTGCCAGCAGCTTAGGGACAGAAGATACGCAGTATTTT. Supplemented by reference TRBV11-1 and TRBJ2-3, the full variable domain reads EAEVAQSPRYKITEKSQAVAFWCDPISGHATLYWYRQILGQGPELLVQFQDESVVDDSQLPKDRFSAERLKGVDSTLKIQPAELGDSAMYLCASSLGTEDTQYFGPGTRLTVL.

The chain carries TRBV19 and TRBJ2-5, with 9 bases lining up with TRBD1. Germline loops: CDR1 LNHDA, CDR2 SQIVND (reference sequence). After removal of 3 bases from V and 4 bases from J, the junction contained 3 bases not matched to a gene. This CDR3 contains 14 residues. CDR3 sequence reads: CASSIVDRGETQYF. The CDR3 region has the DNA TGTGCCAGTAGTATCGTGGACAGGGGAGAGACCCAGTACTTC. The full variable domain, its missing parts supplied by reference TRBV19 and TRBJ2-5, is DGGITQSPKYLFRKEGQNVTLSCEQNLNHDAMYWYRQDPGQGLRLIYYSQIVNDFQKGDIAEGYSVSREKKESFPLTVTSAQKNPTAFYLCASSIVDRGETQYFGPGTRLLVL.

The rearrangement links TRBV5-1 to TRBJ2-4, with D possibly matching TRBD1 (6 bases). Germline values: CDR1 SGHRS, CDR2 YFSETQ. Trimming pared 5 bases from V and 5 bases from J, leaving 11 bases between. The CDR3 is made up of 13 amino acids. CDR3: CASRPTGQNIQYF. The CDR3, as DNA: TGCGCCAGCAGACCTACAGGGCAAAACATTCAGTACTTC. The complete variable domain, with remaining parts taken from reference TRBV5-1 and TRBJ2-4, reads KAGVTQTPRYLIKTRGQQVTLSCSPISGHRSVSWYQQTPGQGLQFLFEYFSETQRNKGNFPGRFSGRQFSNSRSEMNVSTLELGDSALYLCASRPTGQNIQYFGAGTRLSVL.

The chain links TRBV6-1 to TRBJ1-5; possibly TRBD1 for D (5 bases). V lost 2 bases to trimming and J lost 0 bases, with 8 bases between them. Germline CDR1 MNHNS, CDR2 SASEGT. The CDR3 is made up of 15 amino acids. For the CDR3, the DNA is TGTGCCAGCAGTGAATCAAGGGGTAGCAATCAGCCCCAGCATTTT. Amino acid sequence: CASSESRGSNQPQHF.